This TCR beta chain was observed in a study of T cell responses to AZD1222 COVID-19 vaccine. General study points: Clonal diversity may have been underestimated, and the donors were mostly white British, with more females than males.

Notes on this clone: Its matching antigen is unknown.

Repertoires were generated with immunoSEQ multiplex PCR, while TCRdb's copy carries only in-frame clones and drops some. The table records roughly 170,000 clones, roughly nine tenths of them present only once. V lost 1 base to trimming and J lost 7 bases; unmatched junction nucleotides: 11. The length of the CDR3 is 16 residues. CDR1 is LGHDT, CDR2 YNNKEL, per germline (reference sequence). The chain carries TRBV3-1 (or the pseudogene TRBV3-2) and TRBJ1-1; 8 positions match TRBD1. This receptor was taken from an adult in good health. The sequencing used peripheral blood, collected on day 0 of AZD1222 vaccination. The CDR3 protein is CASSQGPGQGVVEAFF. For the CDR3, the DNA is TGTGCCAGCAGCCAAGGCCCCGGACAGGGAGTGGTTGAAGCTTTCTTT.